This TCR beta chain comes out of a study of patients and donors after allogeneic stem cell transplantation. TCRdb re-called the RT-PCR reads with MiXCR, one entry per CDR3 protein. The sample lists approximately 61,000 distinct CDR3 sequences, less than 15% seen once, with approximately 32% in the top ten. CDR1 and CDR2 from the germline V gene are SEHNR and FQNEAQ (reference sequence). The CDR3 runs to 13 residues. V lost 5 bases and J lost 7, with 14 bases in between. Specimen: blood, either unsorted or a sorted T cell fraction (not recorded which). This rearrangement joins TRBV7-9 to TRBJ1-2; D unresolved. This receptor was taken from a human donor who was either an allogeneic HSCT recipient or a stem cell or donor lymphocyte infusion donor (not recorded which). It is not recorded whose cells these are; they may come from a transplant donor. CDR3 in DNA: TGTGCCAGCAGCGATAACAACCTGCCTGGCTACACCTTC. Translating it yields CASSDNNLPGYTF. Filled out from reference TRBV7-9 and TRBJ1-2, the complete variable domain reads DTGVSQNPRHKITKRGQNVTFRCDPISEHNRLYWYRQTLGQGPEFLTYFQNEAQLEKSRLLSDRFSAERPKGSFSTLEIQRTEQGDSAMYLCASSDNNLPGYTFGSGTRLTVV.